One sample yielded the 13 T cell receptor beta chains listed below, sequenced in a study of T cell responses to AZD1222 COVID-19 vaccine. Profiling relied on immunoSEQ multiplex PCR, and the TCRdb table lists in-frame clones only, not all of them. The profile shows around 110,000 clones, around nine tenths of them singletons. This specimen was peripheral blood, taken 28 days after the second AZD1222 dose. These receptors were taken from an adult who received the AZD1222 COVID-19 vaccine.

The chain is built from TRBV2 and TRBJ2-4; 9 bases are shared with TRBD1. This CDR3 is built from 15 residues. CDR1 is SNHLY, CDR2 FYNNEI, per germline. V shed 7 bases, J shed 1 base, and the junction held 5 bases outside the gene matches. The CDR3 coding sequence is TGTGCCAGCATTCGGGACAGGGTGGCCAAAAACATTCAGTACTTC. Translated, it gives CASIRDRVAKNIQYF.

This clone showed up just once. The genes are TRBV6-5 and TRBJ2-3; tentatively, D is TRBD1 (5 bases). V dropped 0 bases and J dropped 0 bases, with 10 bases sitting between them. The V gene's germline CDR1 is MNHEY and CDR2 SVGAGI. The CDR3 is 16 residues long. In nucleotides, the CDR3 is TGTGCCAGCAGTTACTCGCAGGCAGGGAGCACAGATACGCAGTATTTT. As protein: CASSYSQAGSTDTQYF.

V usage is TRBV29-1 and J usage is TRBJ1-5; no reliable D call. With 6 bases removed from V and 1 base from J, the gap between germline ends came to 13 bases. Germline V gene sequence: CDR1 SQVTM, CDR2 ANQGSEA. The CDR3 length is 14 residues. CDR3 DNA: TGCAGCGTCCCGGGCAGATCGAGCAATCAGCCCCAGCATTTT. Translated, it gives CSVPGRSSNQPQHF.

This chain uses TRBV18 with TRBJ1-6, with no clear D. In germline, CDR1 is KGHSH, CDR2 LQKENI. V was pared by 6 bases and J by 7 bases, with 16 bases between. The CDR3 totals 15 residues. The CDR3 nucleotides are TGTGCCAGCTCGCGGCAGCTTCAAGGGAATTCACCCCTCCACTTT. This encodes CASSRQLQGNSPLHF.

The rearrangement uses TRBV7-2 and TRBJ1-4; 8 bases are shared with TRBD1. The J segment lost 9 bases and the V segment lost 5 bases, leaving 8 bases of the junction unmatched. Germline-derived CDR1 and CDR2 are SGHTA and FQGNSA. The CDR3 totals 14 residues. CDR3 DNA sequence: TGTGCCAGCAGCGCCAACGGACAGGGTCAAAAACTGTTTTTT. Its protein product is CASSANGQGQKLFF.

CDR3 DNA sequence: TGCGCCAGCAGCCAAGATAGGTCGAACTACTATGGCTACACCTTC. Encoded protein: CASSQDRSNYYGYTF. The chain uses TRBV4-1 and TRBJ1-2; D is uncertain. CDR3 length: 15 amino acids. Germline lookup yields CDR1 MGHRA and CDR2 YSYEKL. Deletions cut 0 bases from V and 3 bases from J, with 11 bases between.

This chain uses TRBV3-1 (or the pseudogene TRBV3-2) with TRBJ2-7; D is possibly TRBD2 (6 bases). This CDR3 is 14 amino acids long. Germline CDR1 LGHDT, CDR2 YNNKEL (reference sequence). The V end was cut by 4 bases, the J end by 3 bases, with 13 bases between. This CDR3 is CASSPHGGNYEQYF. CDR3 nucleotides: TGTGCCAGCAGCCCCCACGGCGGGAACTACGAGCAGTACTTC.

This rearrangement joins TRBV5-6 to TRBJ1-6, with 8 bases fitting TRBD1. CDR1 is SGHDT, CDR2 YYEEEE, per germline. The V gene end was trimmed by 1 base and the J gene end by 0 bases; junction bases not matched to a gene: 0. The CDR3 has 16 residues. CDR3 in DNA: TGTGCCAGCAGCTTGCAGGGGGCCTCCTATAATTCACCCCTCCACTTT. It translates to CASSLQGASYNSPLHF.

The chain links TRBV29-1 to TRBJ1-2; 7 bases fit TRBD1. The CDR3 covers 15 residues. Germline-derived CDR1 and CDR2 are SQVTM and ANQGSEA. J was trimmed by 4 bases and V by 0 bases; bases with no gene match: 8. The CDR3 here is CSVEEPNRGSYGYTF. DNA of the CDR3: TGCAGCGTTGAAGAACCGAACAGGGGAAGCTATGGCTACACCTTC.

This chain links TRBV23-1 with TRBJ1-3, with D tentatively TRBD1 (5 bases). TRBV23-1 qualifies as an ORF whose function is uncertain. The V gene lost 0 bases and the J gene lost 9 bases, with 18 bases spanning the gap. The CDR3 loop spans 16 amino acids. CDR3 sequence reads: CASSQSRGRILTTIYF. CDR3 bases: TGCGCCAGCAGTCAATCGCGGGGACGTATCCTAACCACCATATATTTT.

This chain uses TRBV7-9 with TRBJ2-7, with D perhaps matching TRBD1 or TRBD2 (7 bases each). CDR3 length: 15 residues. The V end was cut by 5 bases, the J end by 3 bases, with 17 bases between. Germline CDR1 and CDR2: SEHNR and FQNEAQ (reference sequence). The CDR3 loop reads CASSPGGGGSYEQYF. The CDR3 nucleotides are TGTGCCAGCAGCCCAGGGGGTGGCGGGAGCTACGAGCAGTACTTC. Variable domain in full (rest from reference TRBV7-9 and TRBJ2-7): DTGVSQNPRHKITKRGQNVTFRCDPISEHNRLYWYRQTLGQGPEFLTYFQNEAQLEKSRLLSDRFSAERPKGSFSTLEIQRTEQGDSAMYLCASSPGGGGSYEQYFGPGTRLTVT.

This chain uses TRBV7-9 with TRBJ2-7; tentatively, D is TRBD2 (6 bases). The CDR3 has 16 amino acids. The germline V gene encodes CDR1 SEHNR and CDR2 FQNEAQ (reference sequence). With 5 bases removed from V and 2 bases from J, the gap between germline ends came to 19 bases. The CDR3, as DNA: TGTGCCAGCAGCACTACGCGGGACCCCGATCCCTACGAGCAGTACTTC. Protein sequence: CASSTTRDPDPYEQYF.

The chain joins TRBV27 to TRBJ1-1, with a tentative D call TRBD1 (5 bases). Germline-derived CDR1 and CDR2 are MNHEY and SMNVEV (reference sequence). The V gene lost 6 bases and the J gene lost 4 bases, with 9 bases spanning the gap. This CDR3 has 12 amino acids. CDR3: CASSWGGTEAFF. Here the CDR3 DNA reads TGTGCCAGCAGCTGGGGGGGCACTGAAGCTTTCTTT.